The subject of this entry is one T cell receptor beta chain. No cognate antigen has been identified for it. No much larger clone exists at a distance of one base, and base qualities are not known. The data belong to a study of blood T cell repertoires in COVID-19 (dated by TCRdb to 2020 to 2022). Looking at the study overall: Samples covering the acute and convalescent phases of COVID-19 were provided by collaborators in the United States, Italy and Spain. The material from the prospective study consisted of cDNA or gDNA derived from T cells, B-cell-depleted T cells, or PBMCs. The dataset comprised deeply sampled blood TCRbeta repertoires from subjects exposed to, actively infected with, or recovered from COVID-19. A freely available public database, intended as a resource for researchers studying the immune response to SARS-CoV-2, is where the repertoires were released. The samples were drawn from two sources: the first 160 participants of the ongoing ImmuneRACE study, and over 950 subjects contributed by 6 global collaborators. Nearly every sample came with metadata listing a de-identified subject ID, COVID-19 status, age in years and sex. HLA class I and class II types, where available, came from metadata supplied by the sample provider rather than from assay-based typing.

The immunoSEQ Assay, a bias-controlled multiplex PCR, was used to amplify TCRbeta CDR3 regions from genomic DNA. From the authors' description of their analysis: Nucleated cell counts per sample were estimated from amplification of reference gene primers within the assay. To quantify the absolute abundance of each unique TCRbeta CDR3 rearrangement, sequence reads were collapsed and filtered. For each sample, productive Simpson clonality was calculated as the square root of Simpson's diversity index across productive rearrangements. Drawn from immuneACCESS, this table holds only the in-frame rearrangements with V and J called that TCRdb kept. Clones are partly lost; checked studies trace under half to an unresolved V gene and leave the rest unexplained. That table is the source of V, J and clone size, and D and trimming were worked out from the DNA. The table for this sample lists around 110,000 clones; 65% to 85% of them were counted only once. About 4.2% of the sample comes from the top ten.

What the authors observed across the whole study: The quantity of clinical and demographic metadata differed by source and by participant and was supplied without curation.

The germline V gene specifies MNHEY as CDR1 and SVGAGI as CDR2. Including cysteine and phenylalanine, the CDR3 has 15 amino acids. Only CDR3 DNA remains: 45 bases, in frame from the first base. After removal of 5 bases from V and 10 bases from J, the junction retains 9 bases not matched to a gene. Collaborating institutions collected whole blood in K2EDTA tubes following their own protocols. For TCRbeta analysis, collaborators shipped samples in one of three forms: frozen whole blood, isolated PBMCs, or DNA extracted from either of those sample types. The chain joins TRBV6-5 to TRBJ1-6; TRBD1 matches 9 bases in the middle. This clonotype originated in a woman in her seventies with acute or convalescent COVID-19. Material for sequencing was peripheral blood. The CDR3 region: CASSPATGTGSPLHF. At the DNA level, the sequence is TGTGCCAGCAGTCCCGCGACCGGGACAGGGTCACCCCTCCACTTT.